This TCR beta chain derives from a study of T cells in Graves' hyperthyroidism and ophthalmopathy. There are 14 residues in the CDR3. V lost 4 bases and J lost 11, with 19 bases in between. Per the germline V gene, CDR1 is LNHNV and CDR2 is YYDKDF (reference sequence). Ten or more counts support this clonotype. Amplification of TCR beta CDR3 regions was performed using RNA transcripts as template. The TCR CDR3 was amplified in a first-round RT-PCR using the HTBI primer set. TCRdb passed the multiplex PCR reads through MiXCR, listing each CDR3 protein once. The sample includes about 610,000 distinct CDR3 sequences, more than 15% of them seen just once.

The chain carries TRBV15 and TRBJ2-3; D may be TRBD1 (5 bases). The sample was blood. This receptor was taken from a woman aged 35 to 49 with Graves' ophthalmopathy. CDR3 region: CATSNNEEQARQYF. CDR3 nucleotide sequence: TGTGCCACCAGCAACAACGAGGAACAGGCTAGGCAGTATTTT.